A single sample gave rise to the 12 T cell receptor beta chains below, sequenced in a study of T cell responses to AZD1222 COVID-19 vaccine. Profiled with immunoSEQ multiplex PCR; TCRdb holds only in-frame clones, not every one. The sample includes some 30,000 clones, 80% to 90% of them seen just once. The starting material was peripheral blood, obtained on day 0 of AZD1222 vaccination. All receptors derive from an adult in good health.

This chain links TRBV7-8 with TRBJ1-6; D possibly corresponds to TRBD1 (6 bases). The CDR3 has 13 amino acids. The V end was cut by 2 bases, the J end by 7 bases, with 6 bases between. CDR1 is SGHVS and CDR2 is FQNEAQ in the germline V gene. This CDR3 reads CASSLTGNSPLHF. The DNA of the CDR3 is TGTGCCAGCAGCTTAACAGGGAATTCACCCCTCCACTTT. The complete variable domain, with remaining parts taken from reference TRBV7-8 and TRBJ1-6, reads GAGVSQSPRYKVAKRGQDVALRCDPISGHVSLFWYQQALGQGPEFLTYFQNEAQLDKSGLPSDRFFAERPEGSVSTLKIQRTQQEDSAVYLCASSLTGNSPLHFGNGTRLTVT.

The CDR3 DNA reads TGTGCCAGCAGCACCCCCAGGGGGCGGGAGACCCAGTACTTC. Its translation: CASSTPRGRETQYF. The rearrangement joins TRBV3-1 (or the pseudogene TRBV3-2) to TRBJ2-5, with 8 bases that match TRBD1. J gave up 5 bases and V 5 bases, and 7 bases lay outside the gene matches. This CDR3 has 14 amino acids. Germline CDR1 reads LGHDT; CDR2 reads YNNKEL (reference sequence).

This clone was recorded once. V and J are TRBV4-1 and TRBJ1-4; D possibly corresponds to TRBD1 (6 bases). Trimming took 6 bases from V and 8 from J, leaving 22 bases between them. The V gene's germline CDR1 is MGHRA and CDR2 YSYEKL. This CDR3 is built from 16 residues. CDR3 region: CASSPLWIGGNEKLFF. For the CDR3, the DNA is TGCGCCAGCAGTCCCCTTTGGATAGGGGGTAACGAAAAACTGTTTTTT.

The chain links TRBV5-1 to TRBJ2-1; D gene unclear. Germline V gene data show CDR1 as SGHRS and CDR2 as YFSETQ. V lost 4 bases and J lost 12, with 20 bases in between. CDR3 size: 14 residues. In DNA form, the CDR3 reads TGCGCCAGCAGCCTGGCGGACCCCCAAGTCGGGCAGTTCTTC. Protein: CASSLADPQVGQFF.

The V gene is TRBV5-1, the J gene TRBJ1-4; D might be TRBD1 (6 bases). V lost 4 bases and J lost 5, with 15 bases in between. The CDR3 contains 15 residues. Per germline, CDR1 SGHRS and CDR2 YFSETQ. In DNA form, the CDR3 reads TGCGCCAGCAGCGCGTCAGGGGTGATAAATGAAAAACTGTTTTTT. This translates into CASSASGVINEKLFF.

For the CDR3, the DNA is TGTGCCAGCAGTCCCTCCGGGGGAGAGCTGAACACTGAAGCTTTCTTT. Its translation: CASSPSGGELNTEAFF. V gene TRBV6-2 or TRBV6-3 combines with J gene TRBJ1-1; D might be TRBD1 (5 bases). V was pared by 5 bases and J by 0 bases, with 16 bases between. Germline V gene sequence: CDR1 MNHEY, CDR2 SVGEGT. The CDR3 totals 16 residues.

The chain employs TRBV18 and TRBJ2-1; 16 bases are a match to TRBD2. The V gene's germline CDR1 is KGHSH and CDR2 LQKENI. The V gene end was trimmed by 3 bases and the J gene end by 9 bases; junction bases not matched to a gene: 11. CDR3 length equals 18 residues. CDR3 protein: CASSPPGLAGGLGGEQFF. Written as DNA, the CDR3 is TGTGCCAGCTCACCCCCGGGACTAGCGGGGGGGCTCGGCGGTGAGCAGTTCTTC.

The table lists this clone with a count of one. The chain joins TRBV28 to TRBJ1-2, with TRBD1 as a possible D gene (5 bases). With 3 bases removed from V and 0 bases from J, the gap between germline ends came to 8 bases. The V gene's germline CDR1 is MDHEN and CDR2 SYDVKM. The CDR3 sequence is 14 residues long. CDR3 residues: CASSLRQSNYGYTF. The CDR3 DNA follows: TGTGCCAGCAGTTTGCGACAGTCTAACTATGGCTACACCTTC.

The chain combines TRBV27 with TRBJ2-7; 10 bases align to TRBD2. With 3 bases clipped from V and 2 bases from J, the junction kept 4 bases outside the gene matches. This CDR3 has 15 residues. Germline-derived CDR1 and CDR2 are MNHEY and SMNVEV (reference sequence). In DNA form, the CDR3 reads TGTGCCAGCAGTTTGAGACTAGCGGGCACCTACGAGCAGTACTTC. Translated, it gives CASSLRLAGTYEQYF.

The V gene is TRBV5-8, the J gene TRBJ2-7; 8 nucleotides match TRBD2. Looked up from germline, CDR1 is SGHTS and CDR2 is YDEGEE. The CDR3 loop spans 17 amino acids. V was pared by 2 bases and J by 4 bases, with 14 bases of the junction left unmatched. The DNA for the CDR3 is TGTGCCAGCAGCTTCTCCCCGGGGGGGGCTAACGGGTACGAGCAGTACTTC. Protein sequence: CASSFSPGGANGYEQYF.

The chain links TRBV19 to TRBJ2-3; unclear D gene. CDR3 size: 12 residues. Trimming left V 1 base short and J 6 bases short, with 5 bases between. Germline assignment: CDR1 LNHDA and CDR2 SQIVND (reference sequence). The CDR3 DNA is TGTGCCAGTAGTATAGGAAGGGATACGCAGTATTTT. Protein: CASSIGRDTQYF.

This chain connects TRBV7-2 to TRBJ2-1; 10 nucleotides align to TRBD1. The trim removed 4 bases at V and 8 bases at J, leaving 8 bases unmatched. The CDR3 totals 15 residues. CDR1 and CDR2 from the germline V gene are SGHTA and FQGNSA. The CDR3 sequence: CASSSTGGFLDEQFF. The CDR3 DNA sequence: TGTGCCAGCAGCTCGACAGGGGGCTTTTTGGATGAGCAGTTCTTC.